Given below is one TCR beta chain in context. What this receptor recognizes is not known. No base-level quality is on record; no much larger clone is a single base apart. The data were taken from a study of blood T cells in healthy people across ages (dated by TCRdb to between 2015 and 2017). Context from the whole study: In model experiments, roughly one uniquely barcoded TCR beta cDNA molecule per two T cells was captured by template switching. To track age-related changes in TCR beta repertoire diversity, the study relied on deep sequencing normalized with unique cDNA molecular identifiers. The donors were divided into four age groups: young (average approximately 16 years), middle-aged (approximately 39), aged (about 60) and long-lived (roughly 82). The study analyzed two additional independent replicas of 1 million unique cDNA reads from the same blood draw for two donors, one aged 18 to 29 and one aged 80 or older. What the study reported, not specific to this receptor: Observed TCR beta diversity correlated strongly with the percentage of naive T cells measured by flow cytometry. Observed TCR beta diversity per million T cells fell roughly linearly with age, and a significant reduction was already apparent by age roughly 40. Because the CMV infection status of the donors was unknown, age-related changes in expanded clonotypes may potentially have been confounded. Because profiling used bulk unsorted PBMCs, naive and antigen-experienced compartments could not be compared conclusively. Estimates of total diversity based on one million sequenced T cells were considered lower bounds and underestimates. Compared with the aged group, more naive CD4+ T cells, fewer expanded clones and increased TCR diversity were shown by the long-lived group, suggesting age selection.

Donors were 40 or so systemically healthy Caucasian individuals from Russia aged roughly 6 to 90 years. Each donor gave ten milliliters of peripheral blood, collected into EDTA-treated Vacutainer tubes. PBMCs were isolated by Ficoll-Paque density-gradient centrifugation, with at least 6 million obtained per sample. Total RNA, at least 5 micrograms per sample, was extracted from PBMCs with Trizol reagent. The percentages of naive CD45RAhigh/CD27high T cells were determined by flow cytometry on a PBMC aliquot from every donor. V gives up 5 bases and J gives up 0 bases, and the segment between their germline ends measures 13 bases. The germline V gene (reference sequence) provides CDR1 LNHDA and CDR2 SQIVND. The CDR3 numbers 16 residues from cysteine through phenylalanine. Only the CDR3 part of the read is kept: 48 bases, read in frame from the first base. The library was obtained by 5' RACE. Sequencing was performed on an Illumina HiSeq 2500. A second roughly 7 to 11 cycle PCR used a sample-barcoded 5' primer and a J-beta primer mix. A unique molecular identifier was introduced onto each TCR beta cDNA molecule by a template-switch 5' adaptor carrying 12 random nucleotides. Each sample yielded at least 2.5 million CDR3-containing paired-end reads. The Mint cDNA synthesis kit, primed by a TRBC-specific oligonucleotide, was used to synthesize first-strand cDNA from all RNA. Following uracil-DNA glycosylase treatment, a first 18-cycle PCR with universal primers M1SS and BC2_uni_R was performed on all cDNA. The authors' analysis ran thus. For normalization, 1 million high-quality reads were randomly selected from each sample, with every read carrying a distinct molecular identifier. Instead of being binned into consensus sequences, reads with shared molecular identifiers were discarded. CDR3 identification, clonotype clustering and error correction used MiTCR with a Q25 quality threshold and the strictest error-elimination algorithm. Lower-bound total TCR beta diversity was estimated with a nonparametric unseen species model using Euler transformation. In TCRdb, the public reads were trimmed at Q25 with fastp and aligned with MiXCR, with productive beta chains retained. Entries that share a CDR3 protein sequence are merged under the most common genes and DNA. The V and J calls, along with clone size, are taken from TCRdb and not from the paper's own processing. The sample includes approximately 780,000 distinct CDR3 sequences, with roughly 25% observed a single time. The ten largest clones take up 3% of the sample.

These data also featured in a second study, about T cells of mothers and their children. In that second paper, the authors write: The donors were nine systemically healthy Caucasian individuals, made up of three mothers and their six children. cDNA synthesis used all of the extracted RNA, with around 1.4 ug of RNA in each 15 ul reaction. In the second PCR, the M1S primer introduced both the sample barcodes and 2-4 random nucleotides. Each mother yielded over 9.5 million TCR beta CDR3 reads and each child 2.5 million to 3 million reads. TCR recombination output is similarly shaped by thymic selection in related and unrelated pairs, with a minor effect exerted by inherited differences. Normalized repertoire overlap in related mother-child pairs was always slightly higher than in unrelated mother-child pairs, but the difference was never significant. Persistent microchimeric T cell clones were not detected, at a sensitivity of 85 to 100 clones per million clonotypes. The study used deep NGS to compare TCR beta repertoires of mothers and children, seeking features distinguishing related mother-child pairs from unrelated individuals. Mothers averaged about 40 +/- 4 years of age and children averaged around 11 +/- 4 years. After adapter ligation with NEBNext reagents, the libraries were sequenced on Illumina HiSeq 2000 with 100+100 nt paired-end reads. To prevent cross-contamination, the mother and child libraries were prepared one month apart and sequenced in separate runs. For each donor, somewhere between about 450,000 and 2,200,000 distinct TCR beta clonotypes were identified. Naive TCR beta clonotypes were estimated from low-frequency clonotypes matched to each donor's FACS-determined naive share, without sorting.

This receptor was obtained from a boy aged 5-17 years in good health. Sequenced material: blood. The V and J segments used are TRBV19 and TRBJ1-4; the D gene is unclear. The CDR3 region reads CASSLRGLATNEKLFF. The DNA sequence is as follows: TGTGCCAGTAGTCTCCGCGGCCTCGCAACTAATGAAAAACTGTTTTTT.